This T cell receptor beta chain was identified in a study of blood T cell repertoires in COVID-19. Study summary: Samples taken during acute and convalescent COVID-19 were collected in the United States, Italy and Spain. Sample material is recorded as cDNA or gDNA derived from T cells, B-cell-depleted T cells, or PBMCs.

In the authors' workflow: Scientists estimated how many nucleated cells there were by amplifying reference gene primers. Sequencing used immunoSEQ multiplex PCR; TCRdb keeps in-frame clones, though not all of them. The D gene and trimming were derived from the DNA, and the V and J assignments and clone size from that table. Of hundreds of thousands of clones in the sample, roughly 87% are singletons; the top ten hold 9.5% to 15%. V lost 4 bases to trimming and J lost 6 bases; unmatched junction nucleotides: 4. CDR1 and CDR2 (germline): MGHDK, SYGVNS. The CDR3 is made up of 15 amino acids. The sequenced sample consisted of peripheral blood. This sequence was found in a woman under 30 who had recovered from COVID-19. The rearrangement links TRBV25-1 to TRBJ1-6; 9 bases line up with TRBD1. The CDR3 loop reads CASSVGQGLNSPLHF. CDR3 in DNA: TGTGCCAGCAGTGTGGGACAGGGACTTAATTCACCCCTCCACTTT.